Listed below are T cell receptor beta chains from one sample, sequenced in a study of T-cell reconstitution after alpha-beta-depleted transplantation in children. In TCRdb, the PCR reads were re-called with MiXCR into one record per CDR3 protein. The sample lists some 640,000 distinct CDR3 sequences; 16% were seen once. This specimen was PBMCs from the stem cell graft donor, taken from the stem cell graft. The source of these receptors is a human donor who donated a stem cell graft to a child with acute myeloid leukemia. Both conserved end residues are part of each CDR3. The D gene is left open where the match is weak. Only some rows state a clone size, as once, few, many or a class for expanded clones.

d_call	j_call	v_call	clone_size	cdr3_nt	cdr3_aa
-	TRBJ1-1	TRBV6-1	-	TGTGCCAGCAAGGCAATCCCTAACACTGAAGCTTTCTTT	CASKAIPNTEAFF
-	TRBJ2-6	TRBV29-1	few	TGCAGCGTTCCAGGGGCCCCCTCTGGGGCCAACGTCCTGACTTTC	CSVPGAPSGANVLTF
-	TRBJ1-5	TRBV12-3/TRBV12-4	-	TGTGCCAGCAGCCCGGGACGGACTTATCAGCCCCAGCATTTT	CASSPGRTYQPQHF
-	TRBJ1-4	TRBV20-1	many	TGCAGTGCTAGGGACCTCCTTGGTTGGACTAATGAAAAACTGTTTTTT	CSARDLLGWTNEKLFF
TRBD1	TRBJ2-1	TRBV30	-	TGTGCCTGGGGACTTTGGACAGGGGGCAATGAGCAGTTCTTC	CAWGLWTGGNEQFF
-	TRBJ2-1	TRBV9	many	TGTGCCAGCAGCGTTGGCGGGGACTCCTACAATGAGCAGTTCTTC	CASSVGGDSYNEQFF
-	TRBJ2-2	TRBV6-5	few	TGTGCCAGCAGTTTGGTCTTCGGGGAGCTGTTTTTT	CASSLVFGELFF
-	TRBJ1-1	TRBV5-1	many	TGCGCCAGCTTTGAGCAGGGTGAAGCTTTCTTT	CASFEQGEAFF
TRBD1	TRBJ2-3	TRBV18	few	TGTGCCAGCTCACCACCCCGGACAGGGGCACAAGATACGCAGTATTTT	CASSPPRTGAQDTQYF
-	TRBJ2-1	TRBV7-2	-	TGTGCCAGCAGCTTAGTCCCGGACGGCTACAATGAGCAGTTCTTC	CASSLVPDGYNEQFF
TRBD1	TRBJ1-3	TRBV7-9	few	TGTGCCAGCAGCACACGGGACAGCCGAGGCTCTGGAAACACCATATATTTT	CASSTRDSRGSGNTIYF
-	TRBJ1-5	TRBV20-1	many	TGCAGTGCTAGCCCGGGGGCAGGGTTCAATCAGCCCCAGCATTTT	CSASPGAGFNQPQHF
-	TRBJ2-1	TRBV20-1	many	TGCAGTGCTACATCGGGGGCCAGGGACTACAATGAGCAGTTCTTC	CSATSGARDYNEQFF
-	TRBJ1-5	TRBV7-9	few	TGTGCCAGCAGCTTAGAGAGGAGCAATCAGCCCCAGCATTTT	CASSLERSNQPQHF
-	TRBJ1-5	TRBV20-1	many	TGCAGTGCCCTCACGAGCAGAACCTTAGGGACCCAGCATTTT	CSALTSRTLGTQHF
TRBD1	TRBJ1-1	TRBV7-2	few	TGTGCCAGCAGCTTATTAGTAGGGACAGTCGGGAACACTGAAGCTTTCTTT	CASSLLVGTVGNTEAFF
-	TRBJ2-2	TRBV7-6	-	TGTGCCAGCAGCTTAGATGCGGGGGCCTACACCGGGGAGCTGTTTTTT	CASSLDAGAYTGELFF
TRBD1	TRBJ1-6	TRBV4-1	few	TGCGCCAGCAGCCAACAGGGGGCTAGTAATTCACCCCTCCACTTT	CASSQQGASNSPLHF
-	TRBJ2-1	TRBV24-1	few	TGTGCCACCGCGGACGGGAGAAAGATAAACAATGAGCAGTTCTTC	CATADGRKINNEQFF
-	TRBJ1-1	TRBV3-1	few	TGTGCCAGCAGCCAAGATCGTTACAGGGAAGCTTTCTTT	CASSQDRYREAFF
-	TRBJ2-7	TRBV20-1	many	TGCAGTGCTAGAGCAGGGGCTACCCCCAGCGAGCAGTACTTC	CSARAGATPSEQYF
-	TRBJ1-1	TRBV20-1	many	TGCAGTGCTAGTTCCGTCAGACCGCTAAGCACTGAAGCTTTCTTT	CSASSVRPLSTEAFF
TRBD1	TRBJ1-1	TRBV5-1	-	TGCGCCAGCAGCGGTCCTGGGACAGGGGTGTCTGAAGCTTTCTTT	CASSGPGTGVSEAFF
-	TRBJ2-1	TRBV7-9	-	TGTGCCAGCAGCTTAGGGAGAGGGATGGACTCTTACAATGAGCAGTTCTTC	CASSLGRGMDSYNEQFF
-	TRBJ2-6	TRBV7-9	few	TGTGCCAGCAGCTGGGGTGGATTCTCTGGGGCCAACGTCCTGACTTTC	CASSWGGFSGANVLTF
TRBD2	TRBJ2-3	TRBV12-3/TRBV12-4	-	TGTGCCAGCAGCCGGTATAGCGGGGGGGAAGGCACAGATACGCAGTATTTT	CASSRYSGGEGTDTQYF
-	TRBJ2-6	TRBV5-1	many	TGCGCCAGCAGTGGAGGGGATAGCTCTGGGGCCAACGTCCTGACTTTC	CASSGGDSSGANVLTF
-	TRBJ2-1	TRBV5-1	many	TGCGCCAGCAGCCGCGTGGACAGAGCGGGCAATGAGCAGTTCTTC	CASSRVDRAGNEQFF
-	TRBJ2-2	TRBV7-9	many	TGTGCCAGCAGCTTATACGCCGGGGAGCTGTTTTTT	CASSLYAGELFF
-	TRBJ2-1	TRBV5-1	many	TGCGCCAGCAGCTTGGACCAGGCAGGTAGGAATGAGCAGTTCTTC	CASSLDQAGRNEQFF
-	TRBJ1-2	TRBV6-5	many	TGTGCCAGCAGTTACGGGGGGCATGACTATGGCTACACCTTC	CASSYGGHDYGYTF
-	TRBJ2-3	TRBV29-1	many	TGCAGCGTAATCAAGGCGGGGCCCACAGATACGCAGTATTTT	CSVIKAGPTDTQYF
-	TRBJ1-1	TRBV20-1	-	TGCAGTGCCCCAAAGGGGCGGGGGGGAAAGGACACTGAAGCTTTCTTT	CSAPKGRGGKDTEAFF
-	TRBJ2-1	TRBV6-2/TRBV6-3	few	TGTGCCAGCAGTTACTTCATTCGCAGGGAACAGGGTAATGAGCAGTTCTTC	CASSYFIRREQGNEQFF
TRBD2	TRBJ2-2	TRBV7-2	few	TGTGCCAGCAGCGCGACTAGCGGGGTGCTGAACACCGGGGAGCTGTTTTTT	CASSATSGVLNTGELFF
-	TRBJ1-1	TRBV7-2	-	TGTGCCAGCAGAGTTGACATTTTGAACACTGAAGCTTTCTTT	CASRVDILNTEAFF
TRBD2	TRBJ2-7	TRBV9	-	TGTGCCAGCAGCGTAAGTCTAGCGGGGACCCACGAGCAGTACTTC	CASSVSLAGTHEQYF
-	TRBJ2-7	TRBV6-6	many	TGTGCCAGCAGGGGGGGATACGAGCAGTACTTC	CASRGGYEQYF
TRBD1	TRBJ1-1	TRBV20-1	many	TGCAGTATGACCGCCCACGGGGACAGGGCCACTGAAGCTTTCTTT	CSMTAHGDRATEAFF
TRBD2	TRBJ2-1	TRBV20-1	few	TGCAGTGCTCCGTGGACTAGCGGGAGGTACAATGAGCAGTTCTTC	CSAPWTSGRYNEQFF